This T cell receptor beta chain was captured in a study of PD-1 blockade in classical Hodgkin lymphoma. Study-level points and caveats: According to reports, newly diagnosed patients had lower baseline TCR diversity than healthy donors, and relapsed/refractory patients had lower baseline TCR diversity still. No one has yet defined what causes the repertoire differences, which may be disease activity or prior therapy. Those achieving complete response showed baseline diversity like newly diagnosed patients.

Sample time point: cycle 4 day 1 (C4D1), after more than five weeks of nivolumab. The patients all showed relapse after autologous stem cell transplantation, while their brentuximab vedotin exposure varied. Patients reached a best response of complete response, partial response or progressive disease. Only in-frame clones appear in the TCRdb table, and some are missing; sequencing was by immunoSEQ multiplex PCR. The sample has tens of thousands of clones, 70% to 80% seen once; the top ten hold around a fifth. Germline V lookup: CDR1 PRHDT, CDR2 FYEKMQ (reference sequence). Between the trimmed V and J ends, which lost 3 bases and 4 bases, there was a span of 10 bases. This CDR3 has 14 residues. Worth noting for this clone: The target antigen is unknown.

The sequenced sample was peripheral blood mononuclear cells (PBMCs), obtained before the fourth cycle of nivolumab. The TCR comes from a human donor with classical Hodgkin lymphoma. The J gene is TRBJ1-5, the V gene TRBV13; D is undetermined. The CDR3 is CASSLRRENQPQHF. The CDR3 nucleotides are TGTGCCAGCAGCTTGAGGAGGGAAAATCAGCCCCAGCATTTT.